This note documents a single TCR beta chain sequence. The target of this receptor is not known. Base qualities are not provided; no much larger clone lies one nucleotide away. This entry comes from a study of T cell responses to AZD1222 COVID-19 vaccine listed by TCRdb under 2021. At the level of the whole study: TCR sequencing was performed for about 240 trial participants, of whom around 210 were given two doses of AZD1222 and around 25 were given two doses of MenACWY control vaccine. Trial participants were enrolled by age into 18-55, 56-69 and 70-plus year subgroups, with roughly 160, 29 and 62 TCR-sequenced participants respectively. The paper as a whole reports these results and caveats: The 56-69-year group was small, and its depth increase did not reach significance, likely because of low power. After two AZD1222 doses, both the breadth and the depth of spike-specific TCRs were significantly higher than at day 0 and than in MenACWY recipients. Reportedly, close to half of the unique spike-specific TCRs recognized epitopes lying outside the regions that are mutated in the B.1.351 and B.1.1.7 variants. The whole spike protein was spanned by vaccine-associated CD4 TCRs, and dominant responses were seen in regions 160-218 and 743-854. No day 14 peak-response samples were available, so repertoires were characterized only after the peak T cell response. Only a handful of AZD1222 recipients were SARS-CoV-2 seropositive at baseline, limiting conclusions about previously exposed vaccinees. Most participants were white British and females outnumbered males, and the authors suggested that clonal diversity may have been underestimated.

The CDR3 regions of human TCRbeta chains were analyzed by immunosequencing. Per the authors' processing: TCRs in the repertoires were matched against a reference library of SARS-CoV-2-specific TCRs that had been generated with the MIRA antigen-specificity platform. Breadth meant the fraction of unique TCRs that were SARS-CoV-2-associated, whereas depth meant the fraction of total T cells that were SARS-CoV-2-associated. Using the MIRA data, each spike-specific TCR was mapped to the spike region that the TCR reacts to and placed in a CD4 or CD8 class. Log10-transformed breadth and depth values were compared by one-way ANOVA with Sidak's multiple comparisons tests. The table comes from immuneACCESS by way of TCRdb, which keeps in-frame sequences with V and J called. Part of the clones is missing from these tables; in studies checked, under half for an unresolved V gene and the rest for unknown reasons. V and J calls and clone size are those listed in that table; D and trimming were worked out from the DNA. This sample has 90,000 to 120,000 clones in its table, and about 85% of those were observed once. Around 2.3% of the sample lies in the top ten.

The germline V gene gives CDR1 as LGHNA and CDR2 as YSLEER. The CDR3 holds 14 amino acids from the cysteine to the phenylalanine. Only the CDR3 DNA stays, 42 bases, in frame from base 1. V is cut by 3 bases and J by 9 bases, and the space between the germline ends is 12 bases. Explained via the paper, the time point label denotes: about 28 days (+/-7) after the second vaccine dose. AZD1222 recipients whose second dose came at about 4 weeks and those whose second dose came at about 12 weeks were combined into one group, since spike-specific TCR depth and breadth did not differ between the two schedules. The vaccinee samples were drawn from two UK trials, COV001 and COV002, one of which was a single-blind randomized controlled phase 2/3 trial testing AZD1222 (ChAdOx1 nCoV-19) in healthy adults. For TCRbeta chain sequencing, PBMC samples were collected from trial participants at day 0 and at day 28 after the second dose.

The sample in question was peripheral blood, obtained 28 days after the second AZD1222 dose. This chain joins TRBV4-3 to TRBJ1-6; no D gene is confidently identified. The sequence came from an adult who received the AZD1222 COVID-19 vaccine. The CDR3 corresponds to CASSQSTWASPLHF. The nucleotide sequence reads TGCGCCAGCAGCCAGTCTACGTGGGCTTCACCCCTCCACTTT.